This is a list of T cell receptor beta chains from one sample in a study of monozygotic twins with cystic fibrosis. Generated by immunoSEQ multiplex PCR, the TCRdb table keeps only in-frame clones and is missing some. The sample yields about 29,000 clones, around four fifths seen once. The sample comprised blood. These receptors were obtained from a girl between 2 and 10 years old with cystic fibrosis. CDR3s leave out the opening cysteine and the closing phenylalanine or tryptophan. The order of the fields is J gene, V gene, clone size, CDR3 protein. Some rows have no size entry. The others give once, few or many, or a class for an expanded clone.

j_gene: TRBJ1-1; v_gene: TRBV10-3; abundance: NA; CDR3aa: AISARQVADTEAF
j_gene: TRBJ2-3; v_gene: TRBV4-1; abundance: once; CDR3aa: ASSQVVSIGTDTQY
j_gene: TRBJ2-5; v_gene: TRBV7-9; abundance: NA; CDR3aa: ASSPGIGSQETQY
j_gene: TRBJ1-5; v_gene: TRBV2; abundance: NA; CDR3aa: ASSEEWTGAQPQH
j_gene: TRBJ2-7; v_gene: TRBV28; abundance: few; CDR3aa: ASSFAGNYEQY
j_gene: TRBJ2-7; v_gene: TRBV11-2; abundance: once; CDR3aa: ASSPTFIRDFNEQY
j_gene: TRBJ2-5; v_gene: TRBV6-5; abundance: NA; CDR3aa: ASSYVSGFTKETQY
j_gene: TRBJ2-7; v_gene: TRBV6-5; abundance: NA; CDR3aa: ASSYSPTTGYEQY
j_gene: TRBJ2-3; v_gene: TRBV27; abundance: NA; CDR3aa: ASSSSSGRGTDTQY
j_gene: TRBJ1-2; v_gene: TRBV15; abundance: NA; CDR3aa: ATSRDRGLRVNYGYT
j_gene: TRBJ2-5; v_gene: TRBV15; abundance: NA; CDR3aa: ATSRQDSHGETQY
j_gene: TRBJ1-5; v_gene: TRBV5-1; abundance: NA; CDR3aa: ASSPGTGGNQPQH
j_gene: TRBJ2-7; v_gene: TRBV4-1; abundance: NA; CDR3aa: ASSRDTTYEQY
j_gene: TRBJ1-1; v_gene: TRBV28; abundance: NA; CDR3aa: ASRGQGNTEAF
j_gene: TRBJ2-1; v_gene: TRBV7-9; abundance: NA; CDR3aa: ASSLGTSGLPYNEQF
j_gene: TRBJ1-2; v_gene: TRBV7-2; abundance: NA; CDR3aa: ASSLRQGSNYGYT
j_gene: TRBJ1-5; v_gene: TRBV10-3; abundance: NA; CDR3aa: AIGTGDSNQPQH
j_gene: TRBJ2-3; v_gene: TRBV30; abundance: NA; CDR3aa: AWSSARLQGAHLSDTQY
j_gene: TRBJ2-7; v_gene: TRBV29-1; abundance: NA; CDR3aa: SVEAVSQEQY
j_gene: TRBJ2-7; v_gene: TRBV4-1; abundance: NA; CDR3aa: ASSQRPVPSSSYEQY
j_gene: TRBJ2-7; v_gene: TRBV19; abundance: NA; CDR3aa: ASSILGGQYEQY
j_gene: TRBJ1-1; v_gene: TRBV19; abundance: NA; CDR3aa: ASSINRGTEAF
j_gene: TRBJ2-7; v_gene: TRBV6-6; abundance: NA; CDR3aa: ASSPSGQGLYEQY
j_gene: TRBJ1-2; v_gene: TRBV7-2; abundance: NA; CDR3aa: ASSPTFYGYT
j_gene: TRBJ2-1; v_gene: TRBV5-1; abundance: once; CDR3aa: ASSKIPGLADDEQF
j_gene: TRBJ1-1; v_gene: TRBV6-5; abundance: NA; CDR3aa: ASSRGATEAF
j_gene: TRBJ2-7; v_gene: TRBV10-3; abundance: NA; CDR3aa: AIMTSYEQY
j_gene: TRBJ2-1; v_gene: TRBV11-2; abundance: NA; CDR3aa: ASSLVRGHNEQF
j_gene: TRBJ2-1; v_gene: TRBV2; abundance: NA; CDR3aa: ARQDGYNEQF
j_gene: TRBJ1-6; v_gene: TRBV5-5; abundance: NA; CDR3aa: AGRQFTYNSPLH
j_gene: TRBJ2-7; v_gene: TRBV5-1; abundance: few; CDR3aa: ASSRGTDTYEQY
j_gene: TRBJ1-6; v_gene: TRBV30; abundance: once; CDR3aa: AWREGVGSPLH
j_gene: TRBJ2-7; v_gene: TRBV19; abundance: NA; CDR3aa: ASSIRGAHEQY
j_gene: TRBJ1-2; v_gene: TRBV6-6; abundance: NA; CDR3aa: ASSYSGQGSDGYT
j_gene: TRBJ1-3; v_gene: TRBV30; abundance: once; CDR3aa: ALSWGSGNTIY
j_gene: TRBJ2-3; v_gene: TRBV20-1; abundance: NA; CDR3aa: SVSLTDTQY
j_gene: TRBJ1-1; v_gene: TRBV6-1; abundance: NA; CDR3aa: ASSEGTGGGTEAF